A selection of T cell receptor beta chains follows, all from one sample in a study of shared clonotypes between healthy human individuals. TCRdb keeps only in-frame clones here, not all; method: immunoSEQ multiplex PCR. The repertoire holds about 2.1 million clones, with about 93% as singletons. Material for sequencing was naive CD8+ T cells from PBMCs. All receptors derive from a man between 18 and 29 years old in good health. Some clones in this sample may be carry-over from other donors' samples. CDR3s include the opening cysteine and the closing phenylalanine or tryptophan. The D gene is left open where the match is weak. Size is omitted from some rows. Given values are once, few, many or a class for expanded clones.

CDR3,DNA,J,V,size,D
CASSPGRGGAHEQYF,TGTGCCAGCAGTCCCGGAAGGGGCGGGGCCCACGAGCAGTACTTC,TRBJ2-7,TRBV28,NA,NA
CASSAPVSGTAYNEQFF,TGTGCCAGCAGCGCCCCCGTTAGCGGGACAGCCTACAATGAGCAGTTCTTC,TRBJ2-1,TRBV9,few,NA
CASSADLGPTLDEQYF,TGTGCCAGCAGCGCGGACTTAGGACCTACCTTGGACGAGCAGTACTTC,TRBJ2-7,TRBV9,NA,NA
CASSYSAGPVDHEQYF,TGTGCCAGCAGTTACTCGGCAGGTCCGGTCGACCACGAGCAGTACTTC,TRBJ2-7,TRBV6-5,NA,NA
CASSWGTGNTIYF,TGTGCCAGCAGCTGGGGGACAGGGAACACCATATATTTT,TRBJ1-3,TRBV28,few,TRBD1
CSVKPTFHEQFF,TGCAGCGTGAAGCCGACATTCCATGAGCAGTTCTTC,TRBJ2-1,TRBV29-1,NA,NA
CASRPGDTEAFF,TGTGCCAGTAGACCGGGGGATACTGAAGCTTTCTTT,TRBJ1-1,TRBV19,NA,NA
CASSLSLGTSGILGVGQFF,TGTGCCAGCAGTTTATCTCTGGGGACTAGCGGGATTCTTGGTGTTGGGCAGTTCTTC,TRBJ2-1,TRBV27,NA,TRBD2
CAWGSAPNTEAFF,TGTGCTTGGGGCAGTGCCCCCAACACTGAAGCTTTCTTT,TRBJ1-1,TRBV30,few,NA
CASSDLPHNEQFF,TGTGCCAGCAGTGACCTTCCACACAATGAGCAGTTCTTC,TRBJ2-1,TRBV6-4,NA,NA
CASSEDLGSTEAFF,TGTGCCAGCAGCGAGGACCTAGGATCCACTGAAGCTTTCTTT,TRBJ1-1,TRBV14,NA,NA
CASSLKGVGTGELFF,TGTGCCAGCAGCTTGAAGGGGGTCGGCACCGGGGAGCTGTTTTTT,TRBJ2-2,TRBV7-9,NA,NA
CASSLSAGANQPQHF,TGTGCCAGCAGCTTATCTGCAGGGGCCAATCAGCCCCAGCATTTT,TRBJ1-5,TRBV7-6,NA,NA
CASSLGAGRREDEQYF,TGTGCCAGCAGCTTAGGTGCGGGCCGGAGGGAGGACGAGCAGTACTTC,TRBJ2-7,TRBV11-3,NA,NA
CAWSVQAYGYTF,TGTGCCTGGAGTGTACAGGCTTATGGCTACACCTTC,TRBJ1-2,TRBV30,few,NA
CASSPHPGQGETQYF,TGCGCCAGCAGCCCACACCCCGGACAGGGAGAGACCCAGTACTTC,TRBJ2-5,TRBV4-3,NA,TRBD1
CASRPPGAKSGYTF,TGTGCCAGCAGGCCCCCGGGGGCGAAATCCGGCTACACCTTC,TRBJ1-2,TRBV5-5,NA,NA
CASSPRDRANTGELFF,TGTGCCAGCAGCCCCCGAGACAGGGCGAACACCGGGGAGCTGTTTTTT,TRBJ2-2,TRBV11-2,NA,TRBD1
CSGIPGTGRSLNEQFF,TGCAGCGGGATTCCCGGGACAGGGAGAAGTTTGAATGAGCAGTTCTTC,TRBJ2-1,TRBV29-1,NA,TRBD1
CASSGDTRDTEAFF,TGTGCCAGCAGTGGGGATACCAGGGACACTGAAGCTTTCTTT,TRBJ1-1,TRBV2,NA,NA
CASSPLFRNTGELFF,TGTGCCAGCAGTCCCCTTTTCCGGAACACCGGGGAGCTGTTTTTT,TRBJ2-2,TRBV28,NA,NA
CASSQESFPQHVTDTQYF,TGCGCCAGCAGCCAAGAATCGTTCCCCCAGCATGTGACAGATACGCAGTATTTT,TRBJ2-3,TRBV4-1,NA,NA
CASSFVLGGYNEQFF,TGTGCCAGCAGTTTCGTCTTAGGAGGGTACAATGAGCAGTTCTTC,TRBJ2-1,TRBV27,NA,NA
CASSLGLAASYEQYF,TGCGCCAGCAGCCTGGGACTAGCGGCGTCCTACGAGCAGTACTTC,TRBJ2-7,TRBV5-1,once,TRBD2
CASSQVAPSNPSYEQYF,TGCGCCAGCAGCCAAGTGGCCCCCAGCAACCCCTCCTACGAGCAGTACTTC,TRBJ2-7,TRBV4-1,NA,NA
CASSLLSESSYNSPLHF,TGTGCCAGCAGCTTGTTGTCAGAGAGCTCCTATAATTCACCCCTCCACTTT,TRBJ1-6,TRBV5-6,NA,NA
CSVAAGPYNEQFF,TGCAGCGTTGCGGCGGGCCCCTACAATGAGCAGTTCTTC,TRBJ2-1,TRBV29-1,NA,NA
CAWSVTSFADTQYF,TGTGCCTGGAGTGTAACTAGCTTCGCAGATACGCAGTATTTT,TRBJ2-3,TRBV30,NA,NA
CASSLGGGLYYEQYF,TGTGCCAGCAGCTTAGGCGGGGGACTATACTACGAGCAGTACTTC,TRBJ2-7,TRBV11-2,NA,TRBD2
CASSPGQKVYGYTF,TGTGCCAGCAGTCCCGGACAGAAAGTCTATGGCTACACCTTC,TRBJ1-2,TRBV27,NA,NA
CASSQVQANTEAFF,TGCGCCAGCAGCCAAGTCCAGGCGAACACTGAAGCTTTCTTT,TRBJ1-1,TRBV4-1,NA,NA
CSVEGASELPDTQYF,TGCAGCGTTGAAGGGGCTAGTGAGTTGCCAGATACGCAGTATTTT,TRBJ2-3,TRBV29-1,NA,NA
CASSPPLGSSGNTIYF,TGTGCCAGCAGCCCCCCCCTGGGATCCTCTGGAAACACCATATATTTT,TRBJ1-3,TRBV7-9,NA,NA
CASSERYPNEQFF,TGTGCCAGCAGTGAACGGTATCCCAATGAGCAGTTCTTC,TRBJ2-1,TRBV6-1,NA,NA
CASSVRDFGTEAFF,TGTGCCAGTAGTGTCCGGGACTTCGGCACTGAAGCTTTCTTT,TRBJ1-1,TRBV19,NA,NA
CASCFGNQPQHF,TGTGCCAGTTGCTTTGGCAATCAGCCCCAGCATTTT,TRBJ1-5,TRBV19,NA,NA
CASSLLGLQNTEAFF,TGTGCCAGCAGTTTATTGGGCTTACAGAACACTGAAGCTTTCTTT,TRBJ1-1,TRBV28,NA,NA
CASSQRGQMNTEAFF,TGCGCCAGCAGCCAACGGGGACAGATGAACACTGAAGCTTTCTTT,TRBJ1-1,TRBV4-1,NA,TRBD1
CASSQTTRGDYNEQFF,TGTGCCAGCAGCCAGACGACCAGGGGGGACTACAATGAGCAGTTCTTC,TRBJ2-1,TRBV4-2,NA,NA
CASSISGGANEQFF,TGTGCCAGCAGCATTAGCGGAGGGGCCAATGAGCAGTTCTTC,TRBJ2-1,TRBV4-2,NA,NA
CASSQGTGDYGYTF,TGCGCCAGCAGCCAGGGGACAGGGGACTATGGCTACACCTTC,TRBJ1-2,TRBV4-3,once,TRBD1
CASSQETFSGYEQYF,TGTGCCAGCAGCCAAGAGACCTTTTCGGGCTACGAGCAGTACTTC,TRBJ2-7,TRBV4-2,NA,NA
CASSMTEFGYEQYF,TGTGCCAGCAGCATGACAGAGTTCGGCTACGAGCAGTACTTC,TRBJ2-7,TRBV9,NA,NA
CASSPQQGMAFF,TGTGCCAGCAGCCCCCAGCAGGGGATGGCTTTCTTT,TRBJ1-1,TRBV7-9,NA,NA
CATSRDNTPYEQYF,TGTGCCACCAGCAGAGATAACACCCCCTACGAGCAGTACTTC,TRBJ2-7,TRBV15,NA,NA
CASSLGASGANVLTF,TGTGCCAGCAGTTTAGGCGCTTCTGGGGCCAACGTCCTGACTTTC,TRBJ2-6,TRBV27,NA,NA
CASSEAQGLNTEAFF,TGTGCCAGCAGTGAAGCGCAGGGGTTGAACACTGAAGCTTTCTTT,TRBJ1-1,TRBV6-1,NA,NA
CASSTGPRGTEAFF,TGTGCCAGCAGCACCGGGCCCAGGGGGACTGAAGCTTTCTTT,TRBJ1-1,TRBV9,few,TRBD1
CASSPRGRVGDTQYF,TGCGCCAGCAGCCCCAGGGGGCGGGTGGGAGATACGCAGTATTTT,TRBJ2-3,TRBV4-1,NA,TRBD1
CASSERDGTYEQYF,TGTGCCAGCAGTGAGCGAGACGGAACCTACGAGCAGTACTTC,TRBJ2-7,TRBV6-4,NA,NA
CASSGQINQPQHF,TGTGCCAGCAGTGGACAGATCAATCAGCCCCAGCATTTT,TRBJ1-5,TRBV2,NA,NA
CAWSGAFYEQYF,TGTGCCTGGAGTGGGGCCTTCTACGAGCAGTACTTC,TRBJ2-7,TRBV30,NA,NA
CASSLAGAGREQYF,TGTGCCAGCAGCTTAGCCGGGGCGGGGCGGGAGCAGTACTTC,TRBJ2-7,TRBV7-9,NA,NA
CASSSTGPAYEQYF,TGTGCCAGCAGCTCGACAGGGCCAGCCTACGAGCAGTACTTC,TRBJ2-7,TRBV7-8,NA,TRBD1